This T cell receptor beta chain came from a study of blood T cell repertoires in COVID-19. About the research overall: Nucleic acid was either cDNA or gDNA, and it came from T cells, B-cell-depleted T cells, or PBMCs.

The authors' processing: The authors estimated nucleated cell counts from reference gene primer amplification. Clones were read by immunoSEQ multiplex PCR, and TCRdb kept only the in-frame ones, dropping some. V, J and clone size are those of that table, while D and trimming were read from the DNA. Of 86,000 or so clones listed, approximately 79% were seen once; the top ten hold 10% to 12%. The receptor was isolated from a man aged 65 to 79 with acute or convalescent COVID-19. Sequencing was performed on peripheral blood.

DNA for the CDR3: TGTGCCAGCAGCTTGACAGGGTTGTCCTCTGAAGCTTTCTTT. It encodes CASSLTGLSSEAFF. This sequence joins TRBV11-2 and TRBJ1-1, with TRBD1 matching 7 bases. The CDR3 runs 14 residues. Losses at the gene ends were 3 bases for V and 6 bases for J; bases not matched to a gene: 7. The germline CDR1 and CDR2 sequences are SGHAT and FQNNGV. Combining the CDR3 with reference TRBV11-2 and TRBJ1-1 gives the whole variable domain EAGVAQSPRYKIIEKRQSVAFWCNPISGHATLYWYQQILGQGPKLLIQFQNNGVVDDSQLPKDRFSAERLKGVDSTLKIQPAKLEDSAVYLCASSLTGLSSEAFFGQGTRLTVV.